Following are 30 T cell receptor beta chains from one sample sequenced in a study of memory CD4+ T cells and cytomegalovirus serostatus. The sort gate was single viable CD3+CD4+CD8-CD45RO+ cells for memory CD4+ T cells. Repertoires were generated with immunoSEQ multiplex PCR, while TCRdb's copy carries only in-frame clones and drops some. Here the sample spans over 50,000 clones, around 78% being singletons. The sequencing sample was made of memory CD4+ T cells from blood. Receptors were obtained from an adult in good health and CMV-seronegative.

This chain joins TRBV6-6 and TRBJ1-5, with D possibly TRBD1 on 6 matching bases. CDR3 length equals 12 residues. The germline V and J ends were trimmed by 6 bases and 4 bases, with 7 bases remaining between them. Looked up from germline, CDR1 is MNHNY and CDR2 is SVGAGI (reference sequence). The CDR3 loop is CASRGTNQPQHF. Written as DNA, the CDR3 is TGTGCCAGCAGGGGGACAAATCAGCCCCAGCATTTT.

This clone showed up just once. The CDR3 protein is CASSLGMGQETQYF. CDR3 DNA sequence: TGTGCCAGCAGCTTAGGCATGGGCCAAGAGACCCAGTACTTC. The genes are TRBV7-2 and TRBJ2-5; no definite D call. The CDR3 runs to 14 residues. The V gene lost 1 base and the J gene lost 1 base, with 7 bases spanning the gap. The germline CDR1 and CDR2 sequences are SGHTA and FQGNSA. The variable domain in full, completed from reference TRBV7-2 and TRBJ2-5, reads GAGVSQSPSNKVTEKGKDVELRCDPISGHTALYWYRQSLGQGLEFLIYFQGNSAPDKSGLPSDRFSAERTGGSVSTLTIQRTQQEDSAVYLCASSLGMGQETQYFGPGTRLLVL.

This chain connects TRBV28 to TRBJ1-1, with 7 bases that match TRBD1. J was trimmed by 2 bases and V by 0 bases; bases with no gene match: 12. This CDR3 is 18 amino acids long. Germline loops: CDR1 MDHEN, CDR2 SYDVKM. The CDR3 DNA reads TGTGCCAGCAGTTTATGGGGAGGGGACAGACGACCAAACACTGAAGCTTTCTTT. Residues: CASSLWGGDRRPNTEAFF.

V gene TRBV28 combines with J gene TRBJ2-2, with D tentatively TRBD2 (6 bases). V lost 4 bases to trimming and J lost 1 base, with 10 bases between them. The germline V gene has CDR1 MDHEN and CDR2 SYDVKM. This CDR3 has 15 residues. The CDR3 reads CASSWGSGNTGELFF. CDR3 DNA sequence: TGTGCCAGCAGTTGGGGTAGCGGGAACACCGGGGAGCTGTTTTTT. Filled out from reference TRBV28 and TRBJ2-2, the complete variable domain reads DVKVTQSSRYLVKRTGEKVFLECVQDMDHENMFWYRQDPGLGLRLIYFSYDVKMKEKGDIPEGYSVSREKKERFSLILESASTNQTSMYLCASSWGSGNTGELFFGEGSRLTVL.

This CDR3 reads CASSLRGGRIQETQYF. CDR3 in DNA: TGTGCCAGCAGCCTCCGGGGGGGCAGAATCCAAGAGACCCAGTACTTC. This chain uses TRBV28 with TRBJ2-5, with TRBD2 identical over 8 bases. Germline V gives CDR1 MDHEN, CDR2 SYDVKM. The junction had 10 bases not matched to a gene; V was cut back by 6 bases and J by 1 base. This CDR3 has 16 residues.

This clone has only one observation. The chain recombines TRBV18 with TRBJ2-7; TRBD2 agrees at 10 bases. V lost 1 base and J lost 3; bases outside the gene matches: 0. The CDR3 extends over 14 amino acids. Germline-derived CDR1 and CDR2 are KGHSH and LQKENI. The CDR3 reads CASSPRTSGYEQYF. The CDR3 nucleotides are TGTGCCAGCTCACCACGGACTAGCGGCTACGAGCAGTACTTC.

The chain carries TRBV5-6 and TRBJ1-1, with D perhaps TRBD1 (6 bases). This CDR3 comprises 16 residues. In germline, CDR1 is SGHDT, CDR2 YYEEEE. V lost 4 bases and J lost 1, with 17 bases in between. The CDR3 region is CASSPGPTGPNTEAFF. For the CDR3, the DNA is TGTGCCAGCAGCCCCGGACCTACAGGGCCGAACACTGAAGCTTTCTTT.

By share, this clone ranks as medium-sized. The V call is TRBV4-1, the J call TRBJ1-2; 9 positions match TRBD1. Germline V lookup: CDR1 MGHRA, CDR2 YSYEKL. The CDR3 contains 18 residues. Germline trimming cut 2 bases from V and 0 bases from J; bases unmatched to any gene: 10. The CDR3 DNA reads TGCGCCAGCAGCCAAATTATACCGGGACAGGGAGCTAACTATGGCTACACCTTC. Translated, it gives CASSQIIPGQGANYGYTF.

V is TRBV27 and J is TRBJ2-7; tentatively, D is TRBD1 (6 bases). Germline CDR1 is MNHEY and CDR2 is SMNVEV (reference sequence). The CDR3 is 18 amino acids. Trimming cost V 6 bases and J 0 bases, with 24 bases left between them. CDR3 in DNA: TGTGCCAGCAGCCCAACCACGGGGACACCTCATAGCTCCTACGAGCAGTACTTC. This sequence encodes CASSPTTGTPHSSYEQYF.

The chain couples TRBV7-8 to TRBJ1-1, with D perhaps TRBD1 (5 bases). V was shortened by 1 base and J by 4 bases, with 7 bases between the two germline ends. Germline V lookup: CDR1 SGHVS, CDR2 FQNEAQ. The CDR3 loop spans 13 amino acids. CDR3 in amino acids: CASSLGGGTEAFF. The CDR3 bases are TGTGCCAGCAGCTTAGGGGGCGGCACTGAAGCTTTCTTT.

This sequence joins TRBV28 and TRBJ1-3; no definite D call. Germline assignment: CDR1 MDHEN and CDR2 SYDVKM. This CDR3 region has 16 residues. V shed 6 bases and J shed 0 bases, with 15 bases lying between them. The CDR3 sequence: CASRTPAGASGNTIYF. The DNA of the CDR3 is TGTGCCAGCAGGACCCCGGCCGGAGCCTCTGGAAACACCATATATTTT.

The gene calls are TRBV11-3 and TRBJ2-1; TRBD1 or TRBD2 may be the D gene (5 bases each). Trimming removed 5 bases at V and 4 bases at J, with 27 bases between. This CDR3 has 19 residues. CDR1 and CDR2 from the germline V gene are SGHNT and YENEEA. CDR3 sequence: CASSPGLGGTSRAYNEQFF. CDR3 nucleotide sequence: TGTGCCAGCAGCCCAGGCCTTGGGGGTACGTCTAGAGCGTACAATGAGCAGTTCTTC.

This chain connects TRBV11-2 to TRBJ2-1, with D possibly being TRBD2 (5 bases). Germline V CDR1 and CDR2: SGHAT, FQNNGV. Trimming removed 0 bases at V and 5 bases at J, with 23 bases between. The CDR3 is 19 residues long. CDR3 loop: CASSLEASSHWELNNEQFF. The DNA of the CDR3 is TGTGCCAGCAGCTTAGAAGCTAGCTCCCACTGGGAACTTAACAATGAGCAGTTCTTC.

The chain carries TRBV5-1 and TRBJ2-5; D perhaps matches TRBD2 (6 bases). The CDR3 has 16 residues. V lost 3 bases to trimming and J lost 4 bases, with 19 bases between them. The germline gives CDR1 SGHRS, CDR2 YFSETQ. This CDR3 reads CASSSRAGSRGETQYF. The DNA for the CDR3 is TGCGCCAGCAGCTCTAGGGCGGGGAGTAGAGGAGAGACCCAGTACTTC.

The chain has TRBV27 and TRBJ2-1; no clear D. The V end was cut by 4 bases, the J end by 4 bases, with 14 bases between. CDR1 is MNHEY and CDR2 is SMNVEV in the germline V gene (reference sequence). This CDR3 is 15 amino acids long. The chain's CDR3 is CASSSGRSLYNEQFF. CDR3 nucleotides: TGTGCCAGCAGTTCTGGCCGATCCCTATACAATGAGCAGTTCTTC.

A single count supports this clone. The V gene is TRBV7-3, the J gene TRBJ2-7; tentative D call: TRBD1 (5 bases). Trimming removed 5 bases from V and 6 bases from J, with 17 bases in between. The CDR3 covers 14 residues. The germline V gene encodes CDR1 SGHTA and CDR2 FQGTGA. The CDR3 DNA reads as TGTGCCAGCAGCGTGCAGGGTGGAACGGGCGAGCAGTACTTC. The encoded protein is CASSVQGGTGEQYF. The full variable domain, rest sourced from reference TRBV7-3 and TRBJ2-7, is GAGVSQTPSNKVTEKGKYVELRCDPISGHTALYWYRQSLGQGPEFLIYFQGTGAADDSGLPNDRFFAVRPEGSVSTLKIQRTERGDSAVYLCASSVQGGTGEQYFGPGTRLTVT.

CDR3 loop: CASRKWGPSGGKFTDTQYF. CDR3 DNA sequence: TGTGCCAGCAGGAAATGGGGGCCTAGCGGGGGGAAATTCACAGATACGCAGTATTTT. The rearrangement links TRBV4-2 to TRBJ2-3; 11 bases match TRBD2. Germline values: CDR1 LGHNA, CDR2 YNFKEQ. CDR3 length: 19 amino acids. V dropped 6 bases and J dropped 2; count of bases not matched to a gene: 16.

The chain links TRBV6-5 to TRBJ1-2; D is ambiguous. This CDR3 region has 14 residues. Deletions cut 5 bases from V and 4 bases from J, with 14 bases between. Germline V CDR1 and CDR2: MNHEY, SVGAGI. The CDR3, as DNA: TGTGCCAGCAGTGACCCGGGCACCCTCTATGGCTACACCTTC. It is translated as CASSDPGTLYGYTF.

This clone was counted a few times. The V call is TRBV9, the J call TRBJ2-3; D is uncertain. V was shortened by 0 bases and J by 0 bases, with 5 bases between the two germline ends. The germline V gene has CDR1 SGDLS and CDR2 YYNGEE. There are 14 residues in the CDR3. The CDR3 spells CASSVAVSTDTQYF. The CDR3 DNA reads as TGTGCCAGCAGCGTAGCCGTTAGCACAGATACGCAGTATTTT.

V and J are TRBV6-1 and TRBJ1-1; perhaps TRBD1 as D (5 bases). In germline, CDR1 is MNHNS, CDR2 SASEGT. V lost 1 base to trimming and J lost 5 bases, with 8 bases between them. This CDR3 has 13 residues. The CDR3 loop reads CASSEGGWTEAFF. The DNA of the CDR3 is TGTGCCAGCAGTGAAGGGGGGTGGACTGAAGCTTTCTTT.

V usage is TRBV4-2 and J usage is TRBJ2-1, with no clear D. The V end was cut by 4 bases, the J end by 9 bases, with 13 bases between. The CDR3 runs 13 residues. CDR1 and CDR2 (germline): LGHNA, YNFKEQ. The CDR3 loop is CASSPPLLGEQFF. CDR3 nucleotide sequence: TGTGCCAGCAGCCCCCCCCTTCTCGGTGAGCAGTTCTTC.

This chain connects TRBV7-3 to TRBJ1-1; 7 positions match TRBD1. Germline V lookup: CDR1 SGHTA, CDR2 FQGTGA. Trimming at V came to 5 bases and at J to 5 bases, leaving 11 bases not matched to a gene. The CDR3 has 15 residues. DNA for the CDR3: TGTGCCAGCAGCACTAGACAGGGTATGCGGACTGAAGCTTTCTTT. It encodes CASSTRQGMRTEAFF.

The chain couples TRBV7-3 to TRBJ2-5; 7 positions match TRBD2. The CDR3 is 14 residues long. Trimming at V came to 6 bases and at J to 2 bases, leaving 6 bases not matched to a gene. CDR1 and CDR2 from the germline V gene are SGHTA and FQGTGA. The CDR3 DNA reads TGTGCCAGCAGGCCTCCGGGACTACAAGAGACCCAGTACTTC. As protein: CASRPPGLQETQYF. Together with reference TRBV7-3 and TRBJ2-5, the CDR3 gives the full variable domain: GAGVSQTPSNKVTEKGKYVELRCDPISGHTALYWYRQSLGQGPEFLIYFQGTGAADDSGLPNDRFFAVRPEGSVSTLKIQRTERGDSAVYLCASRPPGLQETQYFGPGTRLLVL.

The V call is TRBV28, the J call TRBJ1-2, with 11 positions matching TRBD1. This CDR3 comprises 16 residues. The junction had 4 bases not matched to a gene; V was cut back by 1 base and J by 3 bases. The germline V gene has CDR1 MDHEN and CDR2 SYDVKM. DNA for the CDR3: TGTGCCAGCAGTTTATCGGGGACAGGGGGTTACTATGGCTACACCTTC. Amino acid sequence: CASSLSGTGGYYGYTF.

The J gene is TRBJ1-5, the V gene TRBV28, with 7 bases that match TRBD1. Germline V lookup: CDR1 MDHEN, CDR2 SYDVKM. V lost 6 bases to trimming and J lost 2 bases; unmatched junction nucleotides: 10. The length of the CDR3 is 16 residues. The CDR3 region is CASSPFGQVRNQPQHF. The CDR3 DNA is TGTGCCAGCAGCCCCTTCGGACAGGTCCGCAATCAGCCCCAGCATTTT.

The chain couples TRBV19 to TRBJ2-2, with 11 bases identical to TRBD1. V gave up 8 bases and J gave up 5 bases; unmatched junction bases: 7. The CDR3 totals 15 residues. The germline gives CDR1 LNHDA, CDR2 SQIVND (reference sequence). CDR3 DNA: TGTGCCAGTTCACGGACAGGGGGCTCGACCGGGGAGCTGTTTTTT. Its translation is CASSRTGGSTGELFF.

This sequence joins TRBV29-1 and TRBJ2-1; TRBD2 matches 7 bases. V trimming: 3 bases; J trimming: 2 bases; junction bases outside the gene matches: 10. The germline gives CDR1 SQVTM, CDR2 ANQGSEA. This CDR3 contains 16 residues. CDR3 bases: TGCAGCGTTGACCTCCCCCCTGGGGGGGCCTACAATGAGCAGTTCTTC. It specifies CSVDLPPGGAYNEQFF.

This chain joins TRBV30 and TRBJ2-2, with 8 bases aligning to TRBD2. CDR3 length: 18 residues. From germline, CDR1 is GTSNPN and CDR2 SVGIG (reference sequence). The trim removed 0 bases at V and 7 bases at J, leaving 16 bases unmatched. CDR3 sequence: CAWSVRRGGTSLVGELFF. The CDR3, as DNA: TGTGCCTGGAGTGTACGCCGGGGTGGGACTAGTTTGGTCGGGGAGCTGTTTTTT.

V gene TRBV28 combines with J gene TRBJ2-7; weak D call: TRBD1 (5 bases). The CDR3 contains 15 residues. V was clipped by 3 bases and J by 0 bases, with 12 bases between them. Germline CDR1 and CDR2: MDHEN and SYDVKM. The CDR3 loop reads CASSFKGVSSYEQYF. The CDR3 region has the DNA TGTGCCAGCAGTTTCAAAGGGGTTAGCTCCTACGAGCAGTACTTC.

This sequence joins TRBV30 and TRBJ1-3, with 10 bases lining up with TRBD1. The CDR3 spans 15 residues. With 4 bases clipped from V and 0 bases from J, the junction kept 3 bases outside the gene matches. Germline assignment: CDR1 GTSNPN and CDR2 SVGIG (reference sequence). The CDR3 region is CAWKRTGGSGNTIYF. The CDR3 DNA reads TGTGCCTGGAAGAGGACAGGGGGCTCTGGAAACACCATATATTTT.